The subject of this entry is one TCR beta chain. This sample is drawn from a study of blood T cell repertoires in COVID-19. Background on the study: Whether acute or convalescent, the COVID-19 samples came from the United States, Italy and Spain. T cells, B-cell-depleted T cells, or PBMCs provided the cDNA or gDNA that served as material.

In the original analysis: From reference gene primer amplification, estimates of nucleated cell counts were derived. Profiling relied on immunoSEQ multiplex PCR, and the TCRdb table lists in-frame clones only, not all of them. Clonal size and the V and J genes are those of that table, whereas D and trimming came from the DNA. The sample holds some 300,000 clones; around 90% are singletons and the top ten take over 1%. This CDR3 is 19 amino acids long. Germline CDR1 KGHDR, CDR2 SFDVKD. V gave up 3 bases and J gave up 6 bases; unmatched junction bases: 16. The chain has TRBV24-1 and TRBJ2-1, with 10 nucleotides matching TRBD1. This receptor was identified in a man in his 70s with acute or convalescent COVID-19. The sample was peripheral blood. In DNA, the CDR3 is TGTGCCACCAGTGATCCCGTCATCCGAGGGACAGGGGTCCCCAATGAGCAGTTCTTC. Translated: CATSDPVIRGTGVPNEQFF.